What follows are 18 T cell receptor beta chains derived from one specimen sequenced in a study of blood T cell repertoires in COVID-19. Clones were sequenced by immunoSEQ multiplex PCR, and TCRdb holds only the in-frame ones, with some missing. The sample lists around 310,000 clones, roughly 90% seen once, with approximately 0.98% in the top ten. The sequencing sample was made of peripheral blood. These receptor sequences come from a middle-aged woman with COVID-19, enrolled during active disease.

This clone was seen only once. This rearrangement joins TRBV7-2 to TRBJ2-1; D may be TRBD2 (6 bases). The germline CDR1 and CDR2 sequences are SGHTA and FQGNSA. The CDR3 has 16 amino acids. Trimming pared 2 bases from V and 0 bases from J, leaving 11 bases between. This CDR3 is CASSLMGRSSYNEQFF. Here the CDR3 DNA reads TGTGCCAGCAGCTTAATGGGGAGGAGCTCCTACAATGAGCAGTTCTTC.

This clone was seen once. The V gene is TRBV9, the J gene TRBJ1-6; D may be TRBD1 (5 bases). The germline V gene encodes CDR1 SGDLS and CDR2 YYNGEE. V was cut by 3 bases and J by 7 bases, with 14 bases left in between. The CDR3 is 15 residues long. The CDR3 spells CASSASPTANSPLHF. In DNA form, the CDR3 reads TGTGCCAGCAGCGCGAGCCCGACAGCAAATTCACCCCTCCACTTT.

CDR3 amino acids: CAWTSGANYGYTF. The DNA for the CDR3 is TGTGCCTGGACATCAGGTGCTAACTATGGCTACACCTTC. The rearrangement links TRBV30 to TRBJ1-2; D gene unclear. Germline values: CDR1 GTSNPN, CDR2 SVGIG (reference sequence). The CDR3 covers 13 residues. V lost 4 bases and J 0 bases, leaving 9 bases between the germline ends.

The chain uses TRBV7-2 and TRBJ1-5; 7 bases are a match to TRBD1. Germline V gene data show CDR1 as SGHTA and CDR2 as FQGNSA. V lost 4 bases, J lost 5 bases, and 8 bases stayed unmatched. CDR3 length: 15 amino acids. The CDR3: CASSSLGDRYQPQHF. The CDR3 nucleotides are TGTGCCAGCAGCTCCTTAGGGGACAGATATCAGCCCCAGCATTTT.

J is TRBJ2-1 and V is TRBV4-3; a possible D gene is TRBD1 (5 bases). The CDR3 is 16 residues long. The V end was cut by 0 bases, the J end by 4 bases, with 13 bases between. The germline V gene has CDR1 LGHNA and CDR2 YSLEER. CDR3 coding DNA: TGCGCCAGCAGCCAAGAAGGGGCCTCTAGGTACAATGAGCAGTTCTTC. Translating gives CASSQEGASRYNEQFF.

This clone was recorded once. The CDR3 region has the DNA TGCGCCAGCAGGGACGGACAGGGTGGGGAAAAACTGTTTTTT. Translating gives CASRDGQGGEKLFF. The J gene is TRBJ1-4, the V gene TRBV5-1, with 8 bases fitting TRBD1. The germline V gene has CDR1 SGHRS and CDR2 YFSETQ. V lost 5 bases, J lost 8 bases, and 8 bases stayed unmatched. The CDR3 runs to 14 residues.

This chain uses TRBV11-1 with TRBJ2-3; D might be TRBD1 (6 bases). Germline loops: CDR1 SGHAT, CDR2 FQDESV (reference sequence). The CDR3 runs to 15 residues. Trimming removed 5 bases at V and 2 bases at J, with 14 bases between. In nucleotides, the CDR3 is TGTGCCAGCAGCCGTGACAGGTTTTACACAGATACGCAGTATTTT. It is translated as CASSRDRFYTDTQYF.

This sequence joins TRBV7-2 and TRBJ1-5; tentatively, D is TRBD1 (6 bases). CDR3 length equals 15 residues. V gave up 1 base and J gave up 3 bases, with 10 bases separating them. Germline-derived CDR1 and CDR2 are SGHTA and FQGNSA. The CDR3 DNA follows: TGTGCCAGCAGCTTAGGGACAGCCTTCAATCAGCCCCAGCATTTT. It specifies CASSLGTAFNQPQHF.

The gene calls are TRBV30 and TRBJ2-5; a weak D match, TRBD1 (6 bases). The CDR3 runs 13 residues. The germline gives CDR1 GTSNPN, CDR2 SVGIG (reference sequence). Trimming took off 1 base at V and 10 bases at J, with 16 bases between the two ends. This CDR3 reads CAWSELTGMDQYF. CDR3 DNA sequence: TGTGCCTGGAGTGAACTTACAGGGATGGACCAGTACTTC.

The chain couples TRBV5-1 to TRBJ2-2, with TRBD1 matching 8 bases. Germline loops: CDR1 SGHRS, CDR2 YFSETQ. This CDR3 has 14 residues. V lost 7 bases and J lost 2; bases outside the gene matches: 4. The CDR3 nucleotides are TGCGCCAGCGTCGGGACAGGCAACACCGGGGAGCTGTTTTTT. This translates into CASVGTGNTGELFF. Filled out from reference TRBV5-1 and TRBJ2-2, the complete variable domain reads KAGVTQTPRYLIKTRGQQVTLSCSPISGHRSVSWYQQTPGQGLQFLFEYFSETQRNKGNFPGRFSGRQFSNSRSEMNVSTLELGDSALYLCASVGTGNTGELFFGEGSRLTVL.

V usage is TRBV6-5 and J usage is TRBJ1-2; weak D call: TRBD1 (5 bases). Germline V gene data show CDR1 as MNHEY and CDR2 as SVGAGI. Trimming removed 6 bases at V and 7 bases at J, with 18 bases between. This CDR3 contains 14 residues. CDR3 protein: CASSPAGGVSGYTF. As DNA, the CDR3 is TGTGCCAGCAGCCCCGCGGGGGGGGTGAGTGGCTACACCTTC.

This sequence joins TRBV9 and TRBJ2-5, with 8 bases lining up with TRBD2. V lost 0 bases, J lost 5 bases, and 6 bases stayed unmatched. Per the germline V gene, CDR1 is SGDLS and CDR2 is YYNGEE. The CDR3 is made up of 15 amino acids. In DNA form, the CDR3 reads TGTGCCAGCAGCGTAGTTTCGGGGGGGCTGGAGACCCAGTACTTC. It specifies CASSVVSGGLETQYF.

J is TRBJ2-1 and V is TRBV9; TRBD2 agrees at 8 bases. There are 15 residues in the CDR3. CDR1 SGDLS and CDR2 YYNGEE come from the germline V gene. V lost 0 bases to trimming and J lost 8 bases; unmatched junction nucleotides: 7. Here the CDR3 DNA reads TGTGCCAGCAGCGTAGACGGACTAGCTTGGTATGAGCAGTTCTTC. Translation: CASSVDGLAWYEQFF.

The chain links TRBV5-4 to TRBJ1-1; D uncertain. The germline V gene encodes CDR1 SGHNT and CDR2 YYREEE (reference sequence). The V and J ends lost 8 bases and 0 bases respectively, with 14 bases between them. The CDR3 is made up of 14 amino acids. The CDR3 is CASIPPGLNTEAFF. The CDR3 DNA reads TGTGCCAGTATACCCCCGGGGTTGAACACTGAAGCTTTCTTT.

This chain joins TRBV28 and TRBJ2-7; a weak D match, TRBD1 (6 bases). The V gene lost 10 bases and the J gene lost 1 base, with 26 bases spanning the gap. From germline, CDR1 is MDHEN and CDR2 SYDVKM. The CDR3 totals 17 residues. As DNA, the CDR3 is TGTGCCATTGGTTCCAGACAGGCGTCGGGATGGTCCTACGAGCAGTACTTC. Translated, it gives CAIGSRQASGWSYEQYF.

The chain recombines TRBV10-3 with TRBJ2-7; D uncertain. Trimming stripped 3 bases from V and 2 bases from J, with 17 bases between. The CDR3 consists of 16 residues. Germline values: CDR1 ENHRY, CDR2 SYGVKD. The CDR3 reads CAISETLSSLPYEQYF. As DNA, the CDR3 is TGTGCCATCAGTGAAACCCTGAGTAGCCTTCCCTACGAGCAGTACTTC.

Written as DNA, the CDR3 is TGTGCCAGCAGTTACCGGGATACCTATAATTCACCCCTCCACTTT. Translating it yields CASSYRDTYNSPLHF. The rearrangement joins TRBV6-2 or TRBV6-3 to TRBJ1-6; D is unclear. The CDR3 totals 15 residues. V was shortened by 2 bases and J by 2 bases, with 7 bases between the two germline ends. CDR1 MNHEY and CDR2 SVGEGT come from the germline V gene.

This chain uses TRBV14 with TRBJ2-2; D is undetermined. Germline CDR1 and CDR2: SGHDN and FVKESK. V was cut by 1 base and J by 3 bases, with 9 bases left in between. The CDR3 has 15 amino acids. For the CDR3, the DNA is TGTGCCAGCAGCCAAGGGCCCTTTGACACCGGGGAGCTGTTTTTT. Protein sequence: CASSQGPFDTGELFF.